This is a list of T cell receptor beta chains from one sample in a study of cytomegalovirus exposure and HLA in healthy donors. Repertoires were generated with immunoSEQ multiplex PCR, while TCRdb's copy carries only in-frame clones and drops some. The sample has fewer than 110,000 clones; under 85% are singletons. The material sequenced was PBMCs. The receptor source for this set is a man in his forties or fifties in good health and CMV-seronegative. Each CDR3 is given without its conserved first and last residue.

V	J	CDR3
TRBV14	TRBJ1-1	ASSQAGTGTEAF
TRBV27	TRBJ2-6	ASSFGVSGANVLT
TRBV5-1	TRBJ1-6	ASSTRDRGFNSPLH
TRBV2	TRBJ1-2	ASSEVRVGYT
TRBV5-1	TRBJ1-1	ATRGQGDTEAF
TRBV29-1	TRBJ2-3	SVARVSSSTDTQY
TRBV6-5	TRBJ2-3	ASRDGGADTQY
TRBV11-2	TRBJ1-5	ASSLRQDGQPQH
TRBV5-1	TRBJ2-7	ASSLSGSSYEQY
TRBV18	TRBJ1-3	ASSPAGAFSGNTIY
TRBV11-2	TRBJ1-2	ASSLDFGYT
TRBV29-1	TRBJ1-1	SVGQGANTEAF
TRBV5-5	TRBJ1-6	ASSLQHLAGNSPLH
TRBV10-1	TRBJ2-7	AIVPYEQY
TRBV7-9	TRBJ1-5	ASSLGTNSNQPQH
TRBV7-9	TRBJ2-1	SSSLRGQENNEQF